This TCR beta chain was retrieved from a study of cytomegalovirus exposure and HLA in healthy donors. PCR primers comprised 60 Vbeta and 13 Jbeta primers. Data came from immunoSEQ multiplex PCR; TCRdb stores just in-frame clones and leaves some out. The table shows under 200,000 clones, with 68% occurring only once. Study-wide findings and caveats: Some V segments, including TRBV6-2 and TRBV6-3, were excluded as indistinguishable. The authors later found HLA-associated TCR beta chains more clonally expanded than equally common others. For TCR beta chains, V- and J-gene trimming was later linked to a missense DCLRE1C variant.

CDR1 and CDR2 (germline): MGHRA, YSYEKL. V gave up 4 bases and J gave up 6 bases; unmatched junction bases: 4. This CDR3 is 15 amino acids long. On this clone itself: Its antigen is not identified.

The rearrangement uses TRBV4-1 and TRBJ1-6; 9 bases map to TRBD1. Sequencing was done on a sample of PBMCs. This TCR came from a man aged 45-60 years in good health and CMV-seronegative. Here the CDR3 reads CASSPPTGGNSPLHF. For the CDR3, the DNA is TGCGCCAGCAGCCCCCCGACAGGGGGTAATTCACCCCTCCACTTT.